Sequencing of this T cell receptor (beta chain) was carried out in a study of T cells in Graves' hyperthyroidism and ophthalmopathy. There are 14 residues in the CDR3. Trimming shortened V by 1 base and J by 3 bases, and 13 bases separated the two germline ends. The V gene's germline CDR1 is DFQATT and CDR2 SNEGSKA (reference sequence). RNA transcripts provided the source from which TCR beta CDR3 regions were amplified. A set of HTBI primers served as the primers for a first-round RT-PCR of the TCR CDR3. TCRdb reanalysed the multiplex PCR reads using MiXCR and keeps one entry per CDR3 protein. The data hold a few hundred thousand distinct CDR3 sequences, with 46% observed a single time. The study, taken as a whole, reports: Appearing also in blood were most of the thyroid clonotypes expanded above 0.001.

This clonotype was observed at least ten times. Its antigen is not identified. For the diagnoses, clinical symptoms, serum thyroxine and TRAb, thyroid ultrasound and orbital computed tomography were used. The sequence was obtained from an adult woman with Graves' disease, either hyperthyroidism or ophthalmopathy (not recorded which). The sequenced sample was peripheral blood or thyroid tissue (not recorded which). The chain carries TRBV20-1 and TRBJ2-7; D call uncertain. CDR3 sequence: CSARGLGLHYEQYF. The CDR3 nucleotides read TGCAGTGCTAGAGGATTAGGATTACACTACGAGCAGTACTTC.